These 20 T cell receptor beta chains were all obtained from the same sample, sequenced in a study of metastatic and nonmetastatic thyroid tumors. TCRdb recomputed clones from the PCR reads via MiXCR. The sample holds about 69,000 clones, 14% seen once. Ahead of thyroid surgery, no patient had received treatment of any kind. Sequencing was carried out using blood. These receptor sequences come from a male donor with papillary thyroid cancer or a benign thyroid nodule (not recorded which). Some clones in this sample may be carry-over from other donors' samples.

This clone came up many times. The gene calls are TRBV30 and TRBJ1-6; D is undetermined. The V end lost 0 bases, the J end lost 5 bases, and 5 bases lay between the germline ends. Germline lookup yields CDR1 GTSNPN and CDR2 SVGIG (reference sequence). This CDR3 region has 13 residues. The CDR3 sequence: CAWSVLNNSPLHF. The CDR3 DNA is TGTGCCTGGAGTGTACTGAATAATTCACCCCTCCACTTT.

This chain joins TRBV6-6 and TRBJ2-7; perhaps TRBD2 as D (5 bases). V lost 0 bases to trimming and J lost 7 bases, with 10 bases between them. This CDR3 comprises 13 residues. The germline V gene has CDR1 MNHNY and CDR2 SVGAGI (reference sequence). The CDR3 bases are TGTGCCAGCAGTTACTCTATAGAGCGGGAGCAGTACGTC. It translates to CASSYSIEREQYV.

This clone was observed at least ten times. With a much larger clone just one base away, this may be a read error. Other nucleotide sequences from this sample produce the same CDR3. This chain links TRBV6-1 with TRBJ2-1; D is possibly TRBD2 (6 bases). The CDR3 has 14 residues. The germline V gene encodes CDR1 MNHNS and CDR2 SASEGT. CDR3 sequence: CASSRDWESNEQFF. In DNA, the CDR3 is TGCGCCAGCAGTCGGGACTGGGAATCGAATGAGCAGTTCTTC.

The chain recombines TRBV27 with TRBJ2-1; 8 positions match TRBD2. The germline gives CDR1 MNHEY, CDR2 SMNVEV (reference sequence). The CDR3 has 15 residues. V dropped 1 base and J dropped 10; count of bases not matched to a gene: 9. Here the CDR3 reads CASSLFGSGGSEQFF. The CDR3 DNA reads TGTGCCAGCAGTTTATTCGGGTCGGGAGGGAGCGAGCAGTTCTTC.

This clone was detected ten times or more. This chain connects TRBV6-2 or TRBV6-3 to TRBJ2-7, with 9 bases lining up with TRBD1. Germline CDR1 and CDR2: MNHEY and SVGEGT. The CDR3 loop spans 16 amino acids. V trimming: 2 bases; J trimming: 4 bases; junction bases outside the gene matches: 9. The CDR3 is CASSYEDRGPKYEQYF. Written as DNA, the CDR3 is TGTGCCAGCAGTTACGAGGACAGGGGACCCAAATACGAGCAGTACTTC.

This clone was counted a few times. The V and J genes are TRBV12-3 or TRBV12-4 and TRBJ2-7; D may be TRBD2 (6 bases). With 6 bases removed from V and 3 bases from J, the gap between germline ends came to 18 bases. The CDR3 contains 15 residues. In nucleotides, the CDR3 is TGTGCCAGCAGGGAGACTAGTCGGAGGAACTACGAGCAGTACTTC. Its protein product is CASRETSRRNYEQYF.

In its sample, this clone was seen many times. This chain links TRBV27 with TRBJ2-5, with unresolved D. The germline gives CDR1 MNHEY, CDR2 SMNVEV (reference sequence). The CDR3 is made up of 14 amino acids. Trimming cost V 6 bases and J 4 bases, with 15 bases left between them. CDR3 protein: CASSSLTGSETQYF. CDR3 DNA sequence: TGTGCCAGCAGCTCCCTCACTGGGTCAGAGACCCAGTACTTC.

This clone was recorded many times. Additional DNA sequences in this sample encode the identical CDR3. The CDR3 DNA follows: TGTGCCAGTAAAGATAGCGGGAGGGACACAGATACGCAGTATTTT. As protein: CASKDSGRDTDTQYF. The chain joins TRBV19 to TRBJ2-3; 11 nucleotides agree with TRBD2. The CDR3 runs to 15 residues. V gave up 7 bases and J gave up 2 bases; unmatched junction bases: 5. Germline V gene sequence: CDR1 LNHDA, CDR2 SQIVND (reference sequence).

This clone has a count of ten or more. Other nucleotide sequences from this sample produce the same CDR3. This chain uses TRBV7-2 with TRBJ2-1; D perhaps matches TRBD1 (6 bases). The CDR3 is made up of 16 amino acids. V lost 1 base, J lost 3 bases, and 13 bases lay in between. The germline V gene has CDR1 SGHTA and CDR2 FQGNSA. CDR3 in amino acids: CASSLVGGTYYNEQFF. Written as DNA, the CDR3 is TGTGCCAGCAGCTTAGTGGGTGGGACATACTACAATGAGCAGTTCTTC.

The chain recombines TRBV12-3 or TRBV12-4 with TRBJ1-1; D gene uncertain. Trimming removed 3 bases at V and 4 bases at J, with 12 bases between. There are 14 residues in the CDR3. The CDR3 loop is CASSFGDGITEAFF. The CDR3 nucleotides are TGTGCCAGCAGTTTTGGAGACGGGATCACTGAAGCTTTCTTT.

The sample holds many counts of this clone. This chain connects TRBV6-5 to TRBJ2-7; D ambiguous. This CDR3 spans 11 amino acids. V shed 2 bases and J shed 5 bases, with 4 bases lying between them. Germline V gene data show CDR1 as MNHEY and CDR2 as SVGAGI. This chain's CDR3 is CASSYKDEQYF. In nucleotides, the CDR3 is TGTGCCAGCAGTTACAAAGACGAGCAGTACTTC.

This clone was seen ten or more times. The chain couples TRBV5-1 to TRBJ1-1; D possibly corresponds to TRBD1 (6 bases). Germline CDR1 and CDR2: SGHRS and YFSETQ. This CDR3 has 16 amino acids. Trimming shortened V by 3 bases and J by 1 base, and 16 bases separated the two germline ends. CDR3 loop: CASSWGAGRGNTEAFF. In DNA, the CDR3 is TGCGCCAGCAGCTGGGGGGCCGGACGGGGGAACACTGAAGCTTTCTTT.

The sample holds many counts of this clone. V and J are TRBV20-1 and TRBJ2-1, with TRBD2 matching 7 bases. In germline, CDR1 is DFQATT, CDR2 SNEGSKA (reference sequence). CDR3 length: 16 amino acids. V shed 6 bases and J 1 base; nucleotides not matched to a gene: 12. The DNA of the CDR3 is TGCAGTGCCCCCGGTGGTGGGAGGGTATCCTACAATGAGCAGTTCTTC. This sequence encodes CSAPGGGRVSYNEQFF.

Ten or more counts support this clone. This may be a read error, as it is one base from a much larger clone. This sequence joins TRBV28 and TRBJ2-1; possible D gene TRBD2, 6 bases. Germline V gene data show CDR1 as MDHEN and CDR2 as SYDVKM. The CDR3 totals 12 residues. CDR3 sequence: CASRAGGGEQSF. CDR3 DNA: TGTGCCAGCAGGGCCGGAGGAGGGGAGCAGTCCTTC.

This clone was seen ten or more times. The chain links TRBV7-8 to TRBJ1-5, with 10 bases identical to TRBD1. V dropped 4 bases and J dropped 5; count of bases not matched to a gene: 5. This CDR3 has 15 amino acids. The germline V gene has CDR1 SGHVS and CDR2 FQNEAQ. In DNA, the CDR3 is TGTGCCAGCAGCTCACTAGGGACAGGGGATCAGCCCCAGCATTTT. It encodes CASSSLGTGDQPQHF.

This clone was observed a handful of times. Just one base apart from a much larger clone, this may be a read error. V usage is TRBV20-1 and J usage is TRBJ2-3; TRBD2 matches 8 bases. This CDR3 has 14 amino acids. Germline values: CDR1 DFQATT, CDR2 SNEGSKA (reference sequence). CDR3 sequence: CIATAGGRVDTQYF. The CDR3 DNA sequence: TGCATTGCTACTGCGGGAGGCCGGGTAGATACGCAGTATTTT.

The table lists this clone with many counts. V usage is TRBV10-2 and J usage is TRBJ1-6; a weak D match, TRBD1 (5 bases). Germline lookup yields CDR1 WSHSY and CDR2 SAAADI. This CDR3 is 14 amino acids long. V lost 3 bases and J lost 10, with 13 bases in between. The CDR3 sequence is CASSEGGTVSPLHF. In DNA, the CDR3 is TGCGCCAGCAGTGAAGGAGGGACGGTATCACCCCTCCACTTT.

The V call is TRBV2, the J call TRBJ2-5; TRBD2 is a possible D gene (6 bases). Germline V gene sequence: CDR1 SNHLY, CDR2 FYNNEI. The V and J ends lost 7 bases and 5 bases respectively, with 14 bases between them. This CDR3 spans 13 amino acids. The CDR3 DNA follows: TGTGCCAGCATCGGCCATGGAGGGGAGACCCAGTACTTC. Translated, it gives CASIGHGGETQYF.

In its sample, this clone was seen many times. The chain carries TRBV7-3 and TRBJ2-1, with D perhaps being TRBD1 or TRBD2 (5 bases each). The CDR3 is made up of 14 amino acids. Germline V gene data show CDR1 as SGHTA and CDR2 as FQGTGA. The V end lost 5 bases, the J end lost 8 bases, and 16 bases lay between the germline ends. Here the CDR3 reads CASSPGFRGDEQFF. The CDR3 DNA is TGTGCCAGCAGCCCCGGCTTCCGAGGGGATGAGCAGTTCTTC.

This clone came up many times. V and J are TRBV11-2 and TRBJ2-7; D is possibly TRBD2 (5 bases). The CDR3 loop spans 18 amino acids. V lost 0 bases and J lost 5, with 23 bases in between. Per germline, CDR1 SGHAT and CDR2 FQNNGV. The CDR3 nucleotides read TGTGCCAGCAGCTTAGAAGGGTTCGGGGAGTTAGCTCACAACGAGCAGTACTTC. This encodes CASSLEGFGELAHNEQYF. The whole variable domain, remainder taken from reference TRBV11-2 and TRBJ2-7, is EAGVAQSPRYKIIEKRQSVAFWCNPISGHATLYWYQQILGQGPKLLIQFQNNGVVDDSQLPKDRFSAERLKGVDSTLKIQPAKLEDSAVYLCASSLEGFGELAHNEQYFGPGTRLTVT.